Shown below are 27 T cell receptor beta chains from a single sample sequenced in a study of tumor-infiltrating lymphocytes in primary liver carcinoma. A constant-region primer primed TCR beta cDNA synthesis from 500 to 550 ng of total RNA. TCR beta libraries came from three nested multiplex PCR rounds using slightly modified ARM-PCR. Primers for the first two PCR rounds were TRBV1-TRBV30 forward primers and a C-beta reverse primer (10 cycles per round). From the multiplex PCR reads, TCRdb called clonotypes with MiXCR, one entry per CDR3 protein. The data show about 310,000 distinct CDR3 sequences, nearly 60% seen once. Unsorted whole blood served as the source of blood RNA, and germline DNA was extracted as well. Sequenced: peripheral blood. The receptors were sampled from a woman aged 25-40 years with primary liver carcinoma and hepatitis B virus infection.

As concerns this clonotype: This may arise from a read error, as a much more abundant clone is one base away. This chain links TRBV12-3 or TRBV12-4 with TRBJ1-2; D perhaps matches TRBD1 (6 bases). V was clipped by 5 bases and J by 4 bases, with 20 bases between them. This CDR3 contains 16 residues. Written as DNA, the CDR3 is TGTGCCAGCAGTCCACAGGGCACAACTTACCCCTATGGCTACACCTTC. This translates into CASSPQGTTYPYGYTF.

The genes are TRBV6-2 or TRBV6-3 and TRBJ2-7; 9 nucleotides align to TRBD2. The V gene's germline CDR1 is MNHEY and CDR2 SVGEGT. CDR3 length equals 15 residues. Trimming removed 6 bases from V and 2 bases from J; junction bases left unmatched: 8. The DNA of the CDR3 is TGTGCCAGCAGATATACGACTAGCGGCGCCTACGAGCAGTACTTC. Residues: CASRYTTSGAYEQYF.

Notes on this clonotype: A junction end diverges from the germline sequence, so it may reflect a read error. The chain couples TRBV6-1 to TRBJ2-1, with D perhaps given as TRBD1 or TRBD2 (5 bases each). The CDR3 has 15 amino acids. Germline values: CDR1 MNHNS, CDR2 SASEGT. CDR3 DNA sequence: TGTGTCAGCAGTGAGGGGACGGCCTCTGGATGGGTGCAGTTCTTC. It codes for CVSSEGTASGWVQFF.

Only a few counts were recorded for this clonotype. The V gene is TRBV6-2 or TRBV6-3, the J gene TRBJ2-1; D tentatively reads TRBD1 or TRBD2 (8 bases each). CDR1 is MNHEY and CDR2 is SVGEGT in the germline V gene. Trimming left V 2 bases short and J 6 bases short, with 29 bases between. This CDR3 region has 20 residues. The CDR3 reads CASSYDRGIVTSATLNEQFF. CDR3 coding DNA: TGTGCCAGCAGTTACGACAGGGGAATCGTGACTAGCGCTACCCTCAATGAGCAGTTCTTC.

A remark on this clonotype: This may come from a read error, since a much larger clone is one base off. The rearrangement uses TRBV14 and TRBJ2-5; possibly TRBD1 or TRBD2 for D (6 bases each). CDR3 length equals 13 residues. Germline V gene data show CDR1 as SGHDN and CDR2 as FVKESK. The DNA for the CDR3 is TGTGCCAGCAGCGTTCGGATCCCGGGGGCCCAGCACTTC. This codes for CASSVRIPGAQHF.

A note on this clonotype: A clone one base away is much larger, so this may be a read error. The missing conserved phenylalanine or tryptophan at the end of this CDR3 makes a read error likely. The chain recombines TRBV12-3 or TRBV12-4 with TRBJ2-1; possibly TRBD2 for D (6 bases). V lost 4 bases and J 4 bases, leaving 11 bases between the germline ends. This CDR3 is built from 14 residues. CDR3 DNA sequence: TGTGCCAGCAGTTCCGGAGGGCGTTACAATGAGCAGTTCCTC. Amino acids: CASSSGGRYNEQFL.

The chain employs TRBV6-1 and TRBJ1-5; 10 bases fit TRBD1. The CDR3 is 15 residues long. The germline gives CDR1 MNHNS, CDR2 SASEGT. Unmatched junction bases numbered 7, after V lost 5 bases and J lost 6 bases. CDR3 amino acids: CASSPDRGQGQPQHF. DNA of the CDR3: TGTGCCAGCAGTCCAGACAGGGGGCAGGGTCAGCCCCAGCATTTT.

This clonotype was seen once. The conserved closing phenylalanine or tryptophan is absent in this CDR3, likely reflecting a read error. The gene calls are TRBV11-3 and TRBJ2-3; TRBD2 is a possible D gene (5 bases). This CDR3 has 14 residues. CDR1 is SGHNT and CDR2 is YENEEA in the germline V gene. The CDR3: CACSLSGLTDTQYL. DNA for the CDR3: TGTGCCTGCAGCTTATCAGGACTCACAGATACGCAGTATTTG.

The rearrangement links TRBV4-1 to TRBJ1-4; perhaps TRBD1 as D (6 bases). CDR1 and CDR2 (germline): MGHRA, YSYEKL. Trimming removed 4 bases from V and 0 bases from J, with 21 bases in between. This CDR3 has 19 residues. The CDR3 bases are TGCGCCAGCAGCCCAGTGGGGCGGAGAGGGGGTCCAACTAATGAAAAACTGTTTTTT. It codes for CASSPVGRRGGPTNEKLFF.

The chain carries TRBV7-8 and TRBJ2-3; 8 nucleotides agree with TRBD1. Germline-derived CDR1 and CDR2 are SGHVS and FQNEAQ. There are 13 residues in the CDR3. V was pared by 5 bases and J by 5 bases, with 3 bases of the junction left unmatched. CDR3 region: CASSQQGGDTQYF. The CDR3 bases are TGTGCCAGCAGCCAACAGGGGGGAGATACGCAGTATTTT.

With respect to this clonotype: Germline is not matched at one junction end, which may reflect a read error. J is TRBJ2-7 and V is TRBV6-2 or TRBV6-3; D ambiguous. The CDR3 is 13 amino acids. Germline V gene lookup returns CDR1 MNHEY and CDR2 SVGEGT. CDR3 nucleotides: TGTGCCACCAGTTACGGTATGCCGTACGAGCAGTACTTC. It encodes CATSYGMPYEQYF.

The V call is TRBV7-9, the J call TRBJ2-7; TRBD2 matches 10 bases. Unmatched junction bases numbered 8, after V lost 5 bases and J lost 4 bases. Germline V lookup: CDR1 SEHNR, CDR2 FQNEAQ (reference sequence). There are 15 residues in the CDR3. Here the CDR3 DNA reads TGTGCCAGCAGCCCTCCGGGACTAGCGTGGTACGAGCAGTACTTC. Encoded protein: CASSPPGLAWYEQYF.

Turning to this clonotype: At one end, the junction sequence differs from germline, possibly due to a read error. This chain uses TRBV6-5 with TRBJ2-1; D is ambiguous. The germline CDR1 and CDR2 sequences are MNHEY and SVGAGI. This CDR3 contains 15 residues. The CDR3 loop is CVSRPLAGSYNEQFF. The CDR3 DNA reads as TGTGTCAGCAGACCCTTAGCAGGCTCCTACAATGAGCAGTTCTTC.

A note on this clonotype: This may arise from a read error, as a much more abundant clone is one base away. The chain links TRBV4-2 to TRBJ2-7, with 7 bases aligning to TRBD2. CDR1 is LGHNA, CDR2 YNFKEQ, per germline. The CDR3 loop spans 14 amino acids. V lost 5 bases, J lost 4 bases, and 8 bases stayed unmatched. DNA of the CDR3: TGTGCCAGCAGCTCGCTAGCGGTAGGTTACGAGCAGTACTTC. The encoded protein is CASSSLAVGYEQYF.

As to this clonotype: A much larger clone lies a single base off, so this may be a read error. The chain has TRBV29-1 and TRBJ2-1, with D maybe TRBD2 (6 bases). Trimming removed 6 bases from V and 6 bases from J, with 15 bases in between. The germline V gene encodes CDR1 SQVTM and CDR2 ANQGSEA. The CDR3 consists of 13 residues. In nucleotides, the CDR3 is TGCAGCGTGACCGGGATTAGCGGCAATGAGCAGTTCTTC. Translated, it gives CSVTGISGNEQFF.

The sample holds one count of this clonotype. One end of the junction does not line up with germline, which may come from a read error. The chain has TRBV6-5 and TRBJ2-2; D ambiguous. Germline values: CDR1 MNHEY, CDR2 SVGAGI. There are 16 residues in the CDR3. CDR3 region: CVSSYGTVTNTGELFF. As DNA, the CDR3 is TGTGTCAGCAGTTACGGCACAGTTACGAACACCGGGGAGCTGTTTTTT.

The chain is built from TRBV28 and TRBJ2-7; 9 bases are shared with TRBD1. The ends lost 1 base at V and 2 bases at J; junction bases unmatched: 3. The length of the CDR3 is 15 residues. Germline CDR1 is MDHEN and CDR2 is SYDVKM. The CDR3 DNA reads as TGTGCCAGCAGTTTATTCGGGACAGGGACCTACGAGCAGTACTTC. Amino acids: CASSLFGTGTYEQYF.

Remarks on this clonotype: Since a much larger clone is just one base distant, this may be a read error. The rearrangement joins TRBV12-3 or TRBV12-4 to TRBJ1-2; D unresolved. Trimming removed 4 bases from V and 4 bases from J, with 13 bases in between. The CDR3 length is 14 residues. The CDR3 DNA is TGTGCCAGCAGTTACAAGGCGATTGTCTATGGCTACACCTTC. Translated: CASSYKAIVYGYTF.

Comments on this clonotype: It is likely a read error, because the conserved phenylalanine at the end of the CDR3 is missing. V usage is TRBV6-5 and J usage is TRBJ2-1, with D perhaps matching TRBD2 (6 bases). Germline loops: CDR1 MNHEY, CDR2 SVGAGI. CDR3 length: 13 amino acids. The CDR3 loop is CVSSGTAGNEQFS. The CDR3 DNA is TGTGTCAGCAGTGGGACGGCGGGGAATGAGCAGTTCTCC.

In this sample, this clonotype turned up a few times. CDR3 nucleotide sequence: TGTGCCAGCAGCCCTTTCAAAAAGGCAACTTTCCTCACAGATACGCAGTATTTT. It codes for CASSPFKKATFLTDTQYF. The chain combines TRBV14 with TRBJ2-3; D unclear. The CDR3 sequence is 18 residues long. Germline V gene sequence: CDR1 SGHDN, CDR2 FVKESK. The germline V and J ends were trimmed by 4 bases and 2 bases, with 22 bases remaining between them.

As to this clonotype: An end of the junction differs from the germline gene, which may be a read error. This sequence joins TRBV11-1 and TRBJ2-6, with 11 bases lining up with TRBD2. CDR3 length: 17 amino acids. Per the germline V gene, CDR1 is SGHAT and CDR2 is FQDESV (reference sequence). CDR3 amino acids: CATSGGQGRYGANILTF. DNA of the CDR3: TGTGCCACTAGCGGGGGGCAGGGGAGATATGGGGCCAACATCCTGACTTTC.

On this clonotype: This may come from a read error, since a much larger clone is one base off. Here the CDR3 reads CASSKAERTSGKETQYF. The CDR3 nucleotides are TGTGCCAGCAGTAAAGCGGAGCGGACTAGCGGAAAAGAGACCCAGTACTTC. The chain carries TRBV2 and TRBJ2-5; 10 nucleotides align to TRBD2. The CDR3 is 17 residues long. Germline V lookup: CDR1 SNHLY, CDR2 FYNNEI. The whole variable domain, remainder taken from reference TRBV2 and TRBJ2-5, is EPEVTQTPSHQVTQMGQEVILRCVPISNHLYFYWYRQILGQKVEFLVSFYNNEISEKSEIFDDQFSVERPDGSNFTLKIRSTKLEDSAMYFCASSKAERTSGKETQYFGPGTRLLVL.

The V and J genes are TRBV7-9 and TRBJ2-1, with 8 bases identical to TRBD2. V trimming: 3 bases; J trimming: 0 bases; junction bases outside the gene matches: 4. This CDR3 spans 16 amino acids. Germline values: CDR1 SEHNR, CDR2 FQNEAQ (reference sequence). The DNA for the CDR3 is TGTGCCAGCAGCTTCTTAGCGGGGAGCTCCTACAATGAGCAGTTCTTC. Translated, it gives CASSFLAGSSYNEQFF.

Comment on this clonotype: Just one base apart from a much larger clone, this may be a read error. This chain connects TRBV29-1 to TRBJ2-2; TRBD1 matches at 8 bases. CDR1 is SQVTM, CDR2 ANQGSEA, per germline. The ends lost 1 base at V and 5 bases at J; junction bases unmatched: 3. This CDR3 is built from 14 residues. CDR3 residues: CSVEVRQGTGELFF. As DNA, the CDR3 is TGCAGCGTTGAAGTGAGACAGGGGACCGGGGAGCTGTTTTTT.

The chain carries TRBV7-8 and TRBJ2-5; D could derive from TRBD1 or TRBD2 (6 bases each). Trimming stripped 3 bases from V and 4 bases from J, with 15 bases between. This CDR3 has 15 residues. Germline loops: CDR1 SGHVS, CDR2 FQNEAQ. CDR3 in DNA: TGTGCCAGCAGCTTGGCGGGACACTTAGGAGAGACCCAGTACTTC. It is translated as CASSLAGHLGETQYF.

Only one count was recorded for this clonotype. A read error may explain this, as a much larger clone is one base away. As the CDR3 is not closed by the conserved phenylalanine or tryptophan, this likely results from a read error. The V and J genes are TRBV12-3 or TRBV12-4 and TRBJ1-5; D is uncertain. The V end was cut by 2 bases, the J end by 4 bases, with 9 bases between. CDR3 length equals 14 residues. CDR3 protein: CASSLTVGNQPQHS. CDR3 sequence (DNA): TGTGCCAGCAGTTTAACGGTAGGGAATCAGCCCCAGCATTCT.

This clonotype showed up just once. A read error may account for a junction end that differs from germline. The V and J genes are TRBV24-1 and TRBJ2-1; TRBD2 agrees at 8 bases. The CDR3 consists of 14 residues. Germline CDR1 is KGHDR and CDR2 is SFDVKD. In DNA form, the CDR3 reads TGCACCACCAGTCCTAGCGGGTCCTACAATGAGCAGTTCTTC. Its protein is CTTSPSGSYNEQFF.